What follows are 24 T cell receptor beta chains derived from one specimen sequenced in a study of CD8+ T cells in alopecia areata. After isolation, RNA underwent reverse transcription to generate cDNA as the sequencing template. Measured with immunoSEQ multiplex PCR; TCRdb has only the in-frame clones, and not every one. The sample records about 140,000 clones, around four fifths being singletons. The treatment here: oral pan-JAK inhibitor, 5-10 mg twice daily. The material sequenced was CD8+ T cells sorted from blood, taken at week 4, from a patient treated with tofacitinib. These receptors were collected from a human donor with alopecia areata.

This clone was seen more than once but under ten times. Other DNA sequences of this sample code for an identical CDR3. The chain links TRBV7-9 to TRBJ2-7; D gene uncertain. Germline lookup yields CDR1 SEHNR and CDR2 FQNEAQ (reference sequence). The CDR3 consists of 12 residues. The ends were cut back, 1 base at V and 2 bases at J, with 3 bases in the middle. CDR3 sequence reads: CASSLGAYEQYF. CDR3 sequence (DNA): TGTGCCAGCAGCTTAGGGGCCTACGAGCAGTACTTC.

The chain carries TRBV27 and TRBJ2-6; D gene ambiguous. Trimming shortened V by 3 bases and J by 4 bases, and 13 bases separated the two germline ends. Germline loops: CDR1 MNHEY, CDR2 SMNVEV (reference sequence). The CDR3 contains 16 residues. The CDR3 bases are TGTGCCAGCAGTTTGATCGATTCCCCCGGGGCCAACGTCCTGACTTTC. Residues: CASSLIDSPGANVLTF.

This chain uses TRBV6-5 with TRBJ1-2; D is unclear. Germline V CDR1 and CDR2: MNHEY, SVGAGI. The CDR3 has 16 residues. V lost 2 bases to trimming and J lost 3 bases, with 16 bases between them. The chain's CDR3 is CASSYGISPSDYGYTF. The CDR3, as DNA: TGTGCCAGCAGTTACGGGATAAGCCCTTCCGACTATGGCTACACCTTC.

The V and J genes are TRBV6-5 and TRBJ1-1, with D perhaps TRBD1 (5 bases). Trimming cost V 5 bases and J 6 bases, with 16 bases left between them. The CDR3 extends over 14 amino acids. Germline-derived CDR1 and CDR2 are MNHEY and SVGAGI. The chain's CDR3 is CASSPQQEEAEAFF. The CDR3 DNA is TGTGCCAGCAGTCCCCAACAGGAGGAGGCTGAAGCTTTCTTT.

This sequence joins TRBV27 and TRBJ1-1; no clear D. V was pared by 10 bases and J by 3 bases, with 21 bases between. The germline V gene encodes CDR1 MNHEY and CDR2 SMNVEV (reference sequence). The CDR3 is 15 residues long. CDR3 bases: TGTGCCAACCCCCTTTTCGTGTCTATCTACACTGAAGCTTTCTTT. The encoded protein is CANPLFVSIYTEAFF.

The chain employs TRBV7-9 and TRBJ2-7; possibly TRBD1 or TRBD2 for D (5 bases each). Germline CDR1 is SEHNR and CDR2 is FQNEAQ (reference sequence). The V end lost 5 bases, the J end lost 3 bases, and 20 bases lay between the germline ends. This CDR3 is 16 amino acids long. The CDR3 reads CASSHPSGQGDYEQYF. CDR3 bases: TGTGCCAGCAGCCACCCTTCGGGGCAAGGGGACTACGAGCAGTACTTC. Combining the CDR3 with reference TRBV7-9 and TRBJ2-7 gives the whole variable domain DTGVSQNPRHKITKRGQNVTFRCDPISEHNRLYWYRQTLGQGPEFLTYFQNEAQLEKSRLLSDRFSAERPKGSFSTLEIQRTEQGDSAMYLCASSHPSGQGDYEQYFGPGTRLTVT.

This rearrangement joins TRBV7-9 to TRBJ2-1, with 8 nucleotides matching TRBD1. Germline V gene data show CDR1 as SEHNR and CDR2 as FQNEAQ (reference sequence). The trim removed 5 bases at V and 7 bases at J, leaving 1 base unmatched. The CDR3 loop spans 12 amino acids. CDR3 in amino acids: CASSQGANEQFF. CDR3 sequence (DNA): TGTGCCAGCAGCCAGGGGGCAAATGAGCAGTTCTTC. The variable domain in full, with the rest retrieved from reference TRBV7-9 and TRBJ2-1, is DTGVSQNPRHKITKRGQNVTFRCDPISEHNRLYWYRQTLGQGPEFLTYFQNEAQLEKSRLLSDRFSAERPKGSFSTLEIQRTEQGDSAMYLCASSQGANEQFFGPGTRLTVL.

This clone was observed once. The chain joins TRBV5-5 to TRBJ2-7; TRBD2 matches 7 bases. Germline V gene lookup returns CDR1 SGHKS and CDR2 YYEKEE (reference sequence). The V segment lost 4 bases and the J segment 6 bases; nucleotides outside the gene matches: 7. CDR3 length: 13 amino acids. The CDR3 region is CASSPGGNPEQYF. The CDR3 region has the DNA TGTGCCAGCAGCCCGGGGGGAAACCCCGAGCAGTACTTC.

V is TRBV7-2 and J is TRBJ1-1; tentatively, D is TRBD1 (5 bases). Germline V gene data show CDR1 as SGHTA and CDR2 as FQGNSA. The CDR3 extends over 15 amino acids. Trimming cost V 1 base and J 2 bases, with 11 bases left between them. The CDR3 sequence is CASSLVVGANTEAFF. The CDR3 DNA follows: TGTGCCAGCAGCTTAGTGGTAGGGGCCAACACTGAAGCTTTCTTT.

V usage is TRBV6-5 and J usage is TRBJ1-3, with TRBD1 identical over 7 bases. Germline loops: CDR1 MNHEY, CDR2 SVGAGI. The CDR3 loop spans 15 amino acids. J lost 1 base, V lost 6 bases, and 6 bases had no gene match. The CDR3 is CASSVQDRSGNTIYF. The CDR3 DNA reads TGTGCCAGCAGCGTACAGGACAGGTCTGGAAACACCATATATTTT.

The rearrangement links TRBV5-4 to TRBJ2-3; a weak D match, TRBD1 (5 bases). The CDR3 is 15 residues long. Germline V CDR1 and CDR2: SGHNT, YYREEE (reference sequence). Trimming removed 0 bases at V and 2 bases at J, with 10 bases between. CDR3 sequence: CASSLEGPSTDTQYF. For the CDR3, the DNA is TGTGCCAGCAGCTTGGAGGGGCCCTCCACAGATACGCAGTATTTT.

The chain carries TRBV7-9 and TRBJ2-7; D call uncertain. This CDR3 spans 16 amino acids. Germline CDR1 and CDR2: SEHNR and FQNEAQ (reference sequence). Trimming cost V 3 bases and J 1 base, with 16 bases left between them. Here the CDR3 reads CASSFHKNRRSYEQYF. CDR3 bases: TGTGCCAGCAGCTTCCACAAAAACAGACGGTCCTACGAGCAGTACTTC. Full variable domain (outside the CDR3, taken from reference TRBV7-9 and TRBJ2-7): DTGVSQNPRHKITKRGQNVTFRCDPISEHNRLYWYRQTLGQGPEFLTYFQNEAQLEKSRLLSDRFSAERPKGSFSTLEIQRTEQGDSAMYLCASSFHKNRRSYEQYFGPGTRLTVT.

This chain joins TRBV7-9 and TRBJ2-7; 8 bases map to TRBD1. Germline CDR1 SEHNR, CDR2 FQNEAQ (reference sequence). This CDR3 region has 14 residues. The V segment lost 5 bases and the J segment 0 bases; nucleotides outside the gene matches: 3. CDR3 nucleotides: TGTGCCAGCAGCGCGGGACAGGTCTCCTACGAGCAGTACTTC. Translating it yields CASSAGQVSYEQYF.

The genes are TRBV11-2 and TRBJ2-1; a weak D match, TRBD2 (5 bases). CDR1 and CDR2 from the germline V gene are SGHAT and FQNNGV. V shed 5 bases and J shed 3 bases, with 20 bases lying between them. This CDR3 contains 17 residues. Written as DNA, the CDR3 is TGTGCCAGCAGCCCAGTGGGGAGACAATACCACTACAATGAGCAGTTCTTC. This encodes CASSPVGRQYHYNEQFF.

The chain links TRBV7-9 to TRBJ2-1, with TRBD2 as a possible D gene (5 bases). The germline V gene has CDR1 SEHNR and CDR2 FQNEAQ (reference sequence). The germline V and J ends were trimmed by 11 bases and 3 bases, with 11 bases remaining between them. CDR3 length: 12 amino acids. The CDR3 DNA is TGTGCCGGACTGGGGAACTACAATGAGCAGTTCTTC. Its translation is CAGLGNYNEQFF.

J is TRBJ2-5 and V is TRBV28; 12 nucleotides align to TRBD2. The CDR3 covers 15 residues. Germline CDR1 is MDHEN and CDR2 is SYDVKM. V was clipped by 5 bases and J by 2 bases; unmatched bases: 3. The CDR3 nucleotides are TGTGCCAGCAGTATGACTAGCGGGGGTCAAGAGACCCAGTACTTC. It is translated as CASSMTSGGQETQYF.

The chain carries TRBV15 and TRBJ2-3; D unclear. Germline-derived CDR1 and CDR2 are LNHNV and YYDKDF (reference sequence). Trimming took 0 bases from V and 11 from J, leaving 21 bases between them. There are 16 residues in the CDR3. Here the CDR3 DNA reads TGTGCCACCAGCAGAGATCATCGGCTGACCCTAATGGGGCAGTATTTT. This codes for CATSRDHRLTLMGQYF.

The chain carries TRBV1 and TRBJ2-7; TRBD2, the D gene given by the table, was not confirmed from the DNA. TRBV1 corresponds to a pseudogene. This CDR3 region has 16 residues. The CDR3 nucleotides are TGCACCAGCAGCCAAGACGGTGGAGGTAATGGTCGTGAGCAGTACTTC. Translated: CTSSQDGGGNGREQYF.

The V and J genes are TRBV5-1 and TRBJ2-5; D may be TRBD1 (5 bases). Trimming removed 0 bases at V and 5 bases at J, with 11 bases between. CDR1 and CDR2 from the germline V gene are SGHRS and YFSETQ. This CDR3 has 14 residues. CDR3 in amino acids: CASSLGQGAETQYF. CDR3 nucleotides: TGCGCCAGCAGCTTGGGTCAGGGTGCGGAGACCCAGTACTTC.

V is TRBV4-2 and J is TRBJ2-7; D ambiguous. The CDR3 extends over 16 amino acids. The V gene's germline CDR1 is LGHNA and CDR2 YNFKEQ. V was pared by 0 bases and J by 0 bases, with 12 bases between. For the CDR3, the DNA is TGTGCCAGCAGCCAAGAGGGATCATACAGCTCCTACGAGCAGTACTTC. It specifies CASSQEGSYSSYEQYF.

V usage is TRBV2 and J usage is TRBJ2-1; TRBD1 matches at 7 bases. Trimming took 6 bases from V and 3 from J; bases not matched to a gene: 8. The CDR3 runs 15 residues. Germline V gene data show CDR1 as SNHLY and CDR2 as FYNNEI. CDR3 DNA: TGTGCCAGCAGCTCGACGAGACAGGGCTACAATGAGCAGTTCTTC. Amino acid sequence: CASSSTRQGYNEQFF.

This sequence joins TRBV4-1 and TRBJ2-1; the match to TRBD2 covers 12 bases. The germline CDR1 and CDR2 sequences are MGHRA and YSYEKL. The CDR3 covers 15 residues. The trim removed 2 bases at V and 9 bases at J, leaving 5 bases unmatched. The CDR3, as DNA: TGCGCCAGCAGCCAACCTAGCGGGGGGGCCCCTGAGCAGTTCTTC. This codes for CASSQPSGGAPEQFF.

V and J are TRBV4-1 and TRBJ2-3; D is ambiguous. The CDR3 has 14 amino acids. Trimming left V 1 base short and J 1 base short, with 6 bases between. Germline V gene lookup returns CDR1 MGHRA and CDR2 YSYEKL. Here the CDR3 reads CASSQGPGTDTQYF. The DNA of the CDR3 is TGCGCCAGCAGCCAAGGCCCTGGCACAGATACGCAGTATTTT.

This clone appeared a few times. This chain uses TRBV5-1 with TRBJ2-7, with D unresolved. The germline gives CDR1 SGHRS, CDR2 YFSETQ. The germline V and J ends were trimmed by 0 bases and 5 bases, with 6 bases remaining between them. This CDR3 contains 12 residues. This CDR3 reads CASSLGAHEQYF. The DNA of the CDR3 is TGCGCCAGCAGCTTGGGAGCCCACGAGCAGTACTTC. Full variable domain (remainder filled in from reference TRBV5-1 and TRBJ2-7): KAGVTQTPRYLIKTRGQQVTLSCSPISGHRSVSWYQQTPGQGLQFLFEYFSETQRNKGNFPGRFSGRQFSNSRSEMNVSTLELGDSALYLCASSLGAHEQYFGPGTRLTVT.